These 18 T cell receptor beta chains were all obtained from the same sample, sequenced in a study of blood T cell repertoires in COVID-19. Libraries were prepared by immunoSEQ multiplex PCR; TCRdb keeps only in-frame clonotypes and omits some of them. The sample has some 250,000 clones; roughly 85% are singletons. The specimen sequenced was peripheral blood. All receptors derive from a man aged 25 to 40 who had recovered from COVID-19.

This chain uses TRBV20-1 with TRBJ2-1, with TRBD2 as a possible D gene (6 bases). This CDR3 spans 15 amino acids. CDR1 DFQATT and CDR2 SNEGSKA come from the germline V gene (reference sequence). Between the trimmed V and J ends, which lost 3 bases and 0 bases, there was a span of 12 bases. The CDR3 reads CSASPLAHSYNEQFF. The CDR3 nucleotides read TGCAGTGCTAGTCCCCTAGCGCACTCCTACAATGAGCAGTTCTTC.

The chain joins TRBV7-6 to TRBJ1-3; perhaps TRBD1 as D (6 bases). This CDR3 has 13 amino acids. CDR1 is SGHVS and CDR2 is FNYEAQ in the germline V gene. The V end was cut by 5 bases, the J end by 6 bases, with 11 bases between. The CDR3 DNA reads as TGTGCCAGCAGCCCTCGGACAGAAAACACCATATATTTT. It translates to CASSPRTENTIYF.

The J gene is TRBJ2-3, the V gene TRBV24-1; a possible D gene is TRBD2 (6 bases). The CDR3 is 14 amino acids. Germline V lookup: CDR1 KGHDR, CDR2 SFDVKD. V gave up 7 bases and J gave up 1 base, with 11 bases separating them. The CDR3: CATSPRGGTDTQYF. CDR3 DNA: TGTGCCACCAGCCCGCGCGGGGGCACAGATACGCAGTATTTT.

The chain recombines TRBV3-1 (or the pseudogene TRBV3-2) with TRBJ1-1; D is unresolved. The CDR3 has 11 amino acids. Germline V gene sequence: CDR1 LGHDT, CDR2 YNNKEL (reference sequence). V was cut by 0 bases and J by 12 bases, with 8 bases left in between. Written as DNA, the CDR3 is TGTGCCAGCAGCCAAGATCGGGTGCCTTTCTTT. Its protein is CASSQDRVPFF.

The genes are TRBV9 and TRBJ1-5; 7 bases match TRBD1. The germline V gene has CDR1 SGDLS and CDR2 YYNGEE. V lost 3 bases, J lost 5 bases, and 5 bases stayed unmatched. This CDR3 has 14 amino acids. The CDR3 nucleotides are TGTGCCAGCAGCGCCACAGGGGTGGATCAGCCCCAGCATTTT. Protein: CASSATGVDQPQHF.

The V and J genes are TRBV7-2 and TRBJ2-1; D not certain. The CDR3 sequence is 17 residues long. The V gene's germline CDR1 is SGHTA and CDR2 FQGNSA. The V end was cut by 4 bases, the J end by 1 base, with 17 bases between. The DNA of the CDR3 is TGTGCCAGCAGCTCCAGTCCTACGAGGCGGTCCTACAATGAGCAGTTCTTC. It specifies CASSSSPTRRSYNEQFF.

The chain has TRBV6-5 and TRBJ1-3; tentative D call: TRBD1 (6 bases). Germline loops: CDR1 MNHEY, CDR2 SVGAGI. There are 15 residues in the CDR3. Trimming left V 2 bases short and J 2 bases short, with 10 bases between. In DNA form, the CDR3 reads TGTGCCAGCAGTTACGGACAGAATCCTGGAAACACCATATATTTT. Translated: CASSYGQNPGNTIYF.

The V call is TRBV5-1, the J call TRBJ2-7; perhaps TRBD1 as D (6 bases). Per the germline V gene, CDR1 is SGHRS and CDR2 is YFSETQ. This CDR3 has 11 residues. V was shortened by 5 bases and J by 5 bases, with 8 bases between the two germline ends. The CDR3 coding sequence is TGCGCCAGCAGAGCAGGGGACGAGCAGTACTTC. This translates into CASRAGDEQYF.

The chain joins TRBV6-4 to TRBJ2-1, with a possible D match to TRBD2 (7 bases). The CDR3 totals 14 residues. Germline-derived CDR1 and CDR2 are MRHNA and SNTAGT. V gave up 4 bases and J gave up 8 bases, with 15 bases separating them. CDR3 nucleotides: TGTGCCAGCAGTGGGGAGGGGGTAGGCGATGAGCAGTTCTTC. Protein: CASSGEGVGDEQFF.

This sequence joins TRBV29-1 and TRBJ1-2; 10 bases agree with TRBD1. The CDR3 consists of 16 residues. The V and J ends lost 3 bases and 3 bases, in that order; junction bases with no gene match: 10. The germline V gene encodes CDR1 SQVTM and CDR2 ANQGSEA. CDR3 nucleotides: TGCAGCGTTGACGGGACAGGGGCAGGTCGGGACTATGGCTACACCTTC. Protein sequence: CSVDGTGAGRDYGYTF.

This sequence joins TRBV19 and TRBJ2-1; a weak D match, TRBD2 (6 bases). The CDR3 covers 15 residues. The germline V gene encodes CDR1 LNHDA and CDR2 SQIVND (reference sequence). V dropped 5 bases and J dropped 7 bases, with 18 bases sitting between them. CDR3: CASSLSWGDWNEQFF. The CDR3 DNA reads TGTGCCAGTAGTTTGTCGTGGGGGGATTGGAATGAGCAGTTCTTC.

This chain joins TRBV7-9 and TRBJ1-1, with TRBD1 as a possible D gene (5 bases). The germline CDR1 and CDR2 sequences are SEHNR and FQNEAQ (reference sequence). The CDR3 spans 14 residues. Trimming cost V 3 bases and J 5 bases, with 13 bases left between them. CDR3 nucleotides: TGTGCCAGCAGCTTTGGGGGGTCCGGAACTGAAGCTTTCTTT. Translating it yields CASSFGGSGTEAFF.

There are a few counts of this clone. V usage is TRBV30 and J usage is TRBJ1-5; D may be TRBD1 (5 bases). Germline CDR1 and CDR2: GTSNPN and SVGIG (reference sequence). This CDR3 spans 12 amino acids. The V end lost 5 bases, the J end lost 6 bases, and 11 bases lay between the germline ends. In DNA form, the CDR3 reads TGTGCCTGGGGCGGGGGTGCTCAGCCCCAGCATTTT. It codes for CAWGGGAQPQHF.

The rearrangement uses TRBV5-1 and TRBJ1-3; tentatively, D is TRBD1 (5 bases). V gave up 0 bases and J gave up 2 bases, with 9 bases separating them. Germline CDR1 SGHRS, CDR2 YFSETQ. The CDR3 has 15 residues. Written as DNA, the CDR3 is TGCGCCAGCAGCTTGGAGGGGCTCACTGGAAACACCATATATTTT. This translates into CASSLEGLTGNTIYF. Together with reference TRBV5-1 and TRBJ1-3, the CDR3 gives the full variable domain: KAGVTQTPRYLIKTRGQQVTLSCSPISGHRSVSWYQQTPGQGLQFLFEYFSETQRNKGNFPGRFSGRQFSNSRSEMNVSTLELGDSALYLCASSLEGLTGNTIYFGEGSWLTVV.

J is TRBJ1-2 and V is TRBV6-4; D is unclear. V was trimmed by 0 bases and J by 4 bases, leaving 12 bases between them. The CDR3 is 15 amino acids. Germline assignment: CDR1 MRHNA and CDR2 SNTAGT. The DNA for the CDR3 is TGTGCCAGCAGTGACTCGCGTAGCTCGGCCTATGGCTACACCTTC. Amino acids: CASSDSRSSAYGYTF.

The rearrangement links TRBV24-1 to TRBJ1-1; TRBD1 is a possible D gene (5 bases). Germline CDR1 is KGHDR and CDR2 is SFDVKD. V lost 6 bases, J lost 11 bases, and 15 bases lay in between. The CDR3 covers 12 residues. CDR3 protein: CATSPGGGMAFF. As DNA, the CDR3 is TGTGCCACCAGTCCGGGGGGGGGAATGGCTTTCTTT.

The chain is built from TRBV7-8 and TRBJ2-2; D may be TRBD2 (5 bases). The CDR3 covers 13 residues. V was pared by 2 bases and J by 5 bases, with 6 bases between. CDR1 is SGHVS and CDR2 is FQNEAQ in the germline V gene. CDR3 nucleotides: TGTGCCAGCAGCTTACGAGGGACCGGGGAGCTGTTTTTT. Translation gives CASSLRGTGELFF.

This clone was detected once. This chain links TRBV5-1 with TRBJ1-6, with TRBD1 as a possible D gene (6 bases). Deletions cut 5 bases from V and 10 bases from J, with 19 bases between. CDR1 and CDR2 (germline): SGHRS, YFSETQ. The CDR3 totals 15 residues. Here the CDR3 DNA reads TGCGCCAGCAGTCGAGAACAGGGAAGATGGTCACCCCTCCACTTT. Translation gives CASSREQGRWSPLHF.